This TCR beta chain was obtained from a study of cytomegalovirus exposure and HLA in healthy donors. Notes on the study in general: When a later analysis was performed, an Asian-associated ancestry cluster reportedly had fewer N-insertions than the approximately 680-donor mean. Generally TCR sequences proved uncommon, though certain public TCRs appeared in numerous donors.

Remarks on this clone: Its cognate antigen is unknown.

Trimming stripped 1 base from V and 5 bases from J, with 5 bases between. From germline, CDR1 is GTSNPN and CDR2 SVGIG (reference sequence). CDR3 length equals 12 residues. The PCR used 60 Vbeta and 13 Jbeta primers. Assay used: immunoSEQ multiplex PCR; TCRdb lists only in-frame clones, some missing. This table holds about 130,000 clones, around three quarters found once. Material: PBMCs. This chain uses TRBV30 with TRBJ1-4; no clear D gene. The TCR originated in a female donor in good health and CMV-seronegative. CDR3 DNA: TGTGCCTGGAGTGGGGCAAATGAAAAACTGTTTTTT. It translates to CAWSGANEKLFF.